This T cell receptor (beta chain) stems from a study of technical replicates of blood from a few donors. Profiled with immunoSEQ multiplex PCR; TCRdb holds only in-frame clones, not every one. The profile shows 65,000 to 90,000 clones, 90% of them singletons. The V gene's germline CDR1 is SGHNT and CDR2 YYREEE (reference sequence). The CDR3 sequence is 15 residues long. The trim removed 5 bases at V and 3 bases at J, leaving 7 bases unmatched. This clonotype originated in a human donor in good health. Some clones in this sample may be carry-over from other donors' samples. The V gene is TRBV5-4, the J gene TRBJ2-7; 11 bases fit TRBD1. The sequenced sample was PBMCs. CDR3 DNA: TGTGCCAGCAGGCCTGTTGGGACAGGGGGCTACGAGCAGTACTTC. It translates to CASRPVGTGGYEQYF.